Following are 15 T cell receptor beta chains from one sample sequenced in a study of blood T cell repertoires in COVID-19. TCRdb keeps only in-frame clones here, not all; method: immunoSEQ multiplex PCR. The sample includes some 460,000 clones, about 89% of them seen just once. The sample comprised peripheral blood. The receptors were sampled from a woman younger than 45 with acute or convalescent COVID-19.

The CDR3 nucleotides read TGTGCCAGCAGTCCGACTAGAACTAGCACAGATACGCAGTATTTT. It codes for CASSPTRTSTDTQYF. The gene calls are TRBV2 and TRBJ2-3; D perhaps matches TRBD2 (6 bases). Trimming removed 5 bases from V and 0 bases from J, with 12 bases in between. This CDR3 has 15 residues. Germline V gene sequence: CDR1 SNHLY, CDR2 FYNNEI.

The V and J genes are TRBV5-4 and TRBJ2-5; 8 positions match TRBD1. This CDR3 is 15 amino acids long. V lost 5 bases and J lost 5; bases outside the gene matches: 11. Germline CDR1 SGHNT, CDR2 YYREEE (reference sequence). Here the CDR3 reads CASSTTGAVGETQYF. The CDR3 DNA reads TGTGCCAGCAGTACGACAGGGGCGGTCGGTGAGACCCAGTACTTC.

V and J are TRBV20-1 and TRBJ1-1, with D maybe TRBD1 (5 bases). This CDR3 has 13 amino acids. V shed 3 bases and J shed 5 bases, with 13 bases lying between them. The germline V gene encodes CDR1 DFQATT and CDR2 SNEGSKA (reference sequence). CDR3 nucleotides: TGCAGTGCTAGTCGACAGCTGGATACTGAAGCTTTCTTT. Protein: CSASRQLDTEAFF.

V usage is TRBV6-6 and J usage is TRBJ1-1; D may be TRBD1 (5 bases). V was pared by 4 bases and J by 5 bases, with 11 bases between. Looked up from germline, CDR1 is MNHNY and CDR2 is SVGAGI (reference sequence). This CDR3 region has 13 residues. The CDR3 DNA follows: TGTGCCAGCAGTTCAGGGTTGAGAACTGAAGCTTTCTTT. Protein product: CASSSGLRTEAFF.

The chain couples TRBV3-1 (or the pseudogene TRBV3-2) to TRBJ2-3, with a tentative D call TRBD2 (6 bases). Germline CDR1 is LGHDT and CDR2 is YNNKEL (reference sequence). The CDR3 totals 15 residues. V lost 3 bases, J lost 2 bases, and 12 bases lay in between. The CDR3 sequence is CASSHSGLHTDTQYF. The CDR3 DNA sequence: TGTGCCAGCAGCCACAGCGGGCTACACACAGATACGCAGTATTTT.

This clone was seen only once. CDR3 in amino acids: CASDWGGQHNQPQHF. The CDR3 coding sequence is TGTGCCAGTGATTGGGGGGGACAACACAATCAGCCCCAGCATTTT. V gene TRBV19 combines with J gene TRBJ1-5, with TRBD1 as a possible D gene (6 bases). V was cut by 8 bases and J by 3 bases, with 17 bases left in between. In germline, CDR1 is LNHDA, CDR2 SQIVND (reference sequence). There are 15 residues in the CDR3.

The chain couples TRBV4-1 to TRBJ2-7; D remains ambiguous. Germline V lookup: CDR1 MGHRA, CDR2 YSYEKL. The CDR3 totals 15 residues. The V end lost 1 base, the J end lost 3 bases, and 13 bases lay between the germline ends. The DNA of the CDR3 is TGCGCCAGCAGCCAAGGTATACAAGGAGACTACGAGCAGTACTTC. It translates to CASSQGIQGDYEQYF.

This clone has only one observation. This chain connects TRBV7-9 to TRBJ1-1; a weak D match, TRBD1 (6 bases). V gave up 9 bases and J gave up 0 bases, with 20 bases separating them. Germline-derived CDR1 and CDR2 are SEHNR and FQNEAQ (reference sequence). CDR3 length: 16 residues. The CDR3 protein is CARTPLTTGLNTEAFF. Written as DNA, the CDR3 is TGTGCCAGGACCCCTTTGACTACAGGGCTGAACACTGAAGCTTTCTTT.

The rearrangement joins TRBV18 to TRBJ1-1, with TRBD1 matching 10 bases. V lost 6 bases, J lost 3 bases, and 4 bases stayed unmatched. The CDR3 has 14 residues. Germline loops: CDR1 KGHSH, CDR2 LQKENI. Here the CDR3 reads CASSRDRGDTEAFF. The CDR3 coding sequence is TGTGCCAGCTCGCGGGACAGGGGAGACACTGAAGCTTTCTTT.

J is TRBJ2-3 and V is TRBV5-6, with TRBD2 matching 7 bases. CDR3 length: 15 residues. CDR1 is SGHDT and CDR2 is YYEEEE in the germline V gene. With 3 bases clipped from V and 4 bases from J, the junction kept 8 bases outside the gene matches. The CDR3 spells CASSWMRGSADTQYF. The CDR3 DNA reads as TGTGCCAGCAGCTGGATGCGGGGGAGTGCAGATACGCAGTATTTT.

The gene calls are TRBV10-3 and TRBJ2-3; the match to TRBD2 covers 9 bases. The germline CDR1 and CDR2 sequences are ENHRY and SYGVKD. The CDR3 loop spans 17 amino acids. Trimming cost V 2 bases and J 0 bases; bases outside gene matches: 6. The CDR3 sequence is CAISEKGGGASTDTQYF. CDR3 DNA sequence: TGTGCCATCAGTGAGAAGGGCGGGGGGGCTAGCACAGATACGCAGTATTTT.

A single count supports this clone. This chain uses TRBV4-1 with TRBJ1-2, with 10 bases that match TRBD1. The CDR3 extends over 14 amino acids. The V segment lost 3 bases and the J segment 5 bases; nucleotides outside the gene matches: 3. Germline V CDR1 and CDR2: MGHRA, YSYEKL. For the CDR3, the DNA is TGCGCCAGCAGCCAGGACAGGGGGAGGTATGGCTACACCTTC. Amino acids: CASSQDRGRYGYTF.

This chain's CDR3 is CASSQDRSSGNTIYF. DNA for the CDR3: TGCGCCAGCAGCCAAGACAGATCCTCTGGAAACACCATATATTTT. V and J are TRBV4-1 and TRBJ1-3; D unresolved. Germline CDR1 reads MGHRA; CDR2 reads YSYEKL. This CDR3 is built from 15 residues. V was pared by 0 bases and J by 0 bases, with 6 bases between.

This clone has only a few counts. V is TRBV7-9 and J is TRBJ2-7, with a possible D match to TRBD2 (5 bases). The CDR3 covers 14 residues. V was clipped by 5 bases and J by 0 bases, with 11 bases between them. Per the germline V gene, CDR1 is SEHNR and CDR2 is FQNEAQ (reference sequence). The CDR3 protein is CASSQTSLSYEQYF. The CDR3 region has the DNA TGTGCCAGCAGCCAAACTAGTCTCTCCTACGAGCAGTACTTC. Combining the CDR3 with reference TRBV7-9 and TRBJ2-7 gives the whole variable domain DTGVSQNPRHKITKRGQNVTFRCDPISEHNRLYWYRQTLGQGPEFLTYFQNEAQLEKSRLLSDRFSAERPKGSFSTLEIQRTEQGDSAMYLCASSQTSLSYEQYFGPGTRLTVT.

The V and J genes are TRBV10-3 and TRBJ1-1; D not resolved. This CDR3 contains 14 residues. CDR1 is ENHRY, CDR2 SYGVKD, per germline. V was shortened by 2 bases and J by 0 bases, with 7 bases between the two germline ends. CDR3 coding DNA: TGTGCCATCAGTGAGACAAGTATGAACACTGAAGCTTTCTTT. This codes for CAISETSMNTEAFF.